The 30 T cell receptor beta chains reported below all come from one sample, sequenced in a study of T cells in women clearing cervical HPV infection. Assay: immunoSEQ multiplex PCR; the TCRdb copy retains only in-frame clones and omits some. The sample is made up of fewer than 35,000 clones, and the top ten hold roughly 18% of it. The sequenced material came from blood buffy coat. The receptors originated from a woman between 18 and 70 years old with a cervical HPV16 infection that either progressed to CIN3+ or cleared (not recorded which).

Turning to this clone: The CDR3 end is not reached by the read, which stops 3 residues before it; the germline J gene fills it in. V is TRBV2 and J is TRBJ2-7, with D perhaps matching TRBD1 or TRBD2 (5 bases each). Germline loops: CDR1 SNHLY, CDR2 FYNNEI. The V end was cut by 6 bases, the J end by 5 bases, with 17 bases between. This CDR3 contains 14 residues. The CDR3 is CASRSRGVSDEQYF. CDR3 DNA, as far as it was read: TGTGCCAGCAGGAGTAGGGGAGTCTCGGACGAG.

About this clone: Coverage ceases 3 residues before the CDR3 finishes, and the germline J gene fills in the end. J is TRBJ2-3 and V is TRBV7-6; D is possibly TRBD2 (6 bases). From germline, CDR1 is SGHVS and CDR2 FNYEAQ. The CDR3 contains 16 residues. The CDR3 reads CASSSHRLAEQETQYF. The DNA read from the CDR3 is TGTGCCAGCAGTTCTCACCGATTAGCGGAGCAAGAGACG.

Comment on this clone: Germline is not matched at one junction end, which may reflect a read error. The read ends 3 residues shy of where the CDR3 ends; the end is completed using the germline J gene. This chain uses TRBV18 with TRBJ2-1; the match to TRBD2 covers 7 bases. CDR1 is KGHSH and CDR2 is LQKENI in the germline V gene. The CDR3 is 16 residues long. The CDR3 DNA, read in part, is TGTGCCAGCTCATCACCTTCTACCGGGGGAGGGAATGAG. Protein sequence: CASSSPSTGGGNE. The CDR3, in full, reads CASSSPSTGGGNEQFF.

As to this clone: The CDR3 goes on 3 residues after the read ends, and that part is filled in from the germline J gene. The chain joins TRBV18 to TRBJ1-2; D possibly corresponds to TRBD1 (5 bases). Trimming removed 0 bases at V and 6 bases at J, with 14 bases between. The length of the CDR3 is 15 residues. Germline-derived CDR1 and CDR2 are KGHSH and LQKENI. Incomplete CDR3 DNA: TGTGCCAGCTCACCACCCTCCGGACAAGTAGATGGC. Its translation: CASSPPSGQVDG. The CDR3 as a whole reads CASSPPSGQVDGYTF.

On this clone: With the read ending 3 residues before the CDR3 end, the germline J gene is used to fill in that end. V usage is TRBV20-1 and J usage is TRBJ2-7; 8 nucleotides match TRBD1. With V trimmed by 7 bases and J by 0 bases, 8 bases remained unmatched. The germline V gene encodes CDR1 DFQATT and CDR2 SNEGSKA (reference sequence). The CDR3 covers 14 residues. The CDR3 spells CSVSGQGFSYEQYF. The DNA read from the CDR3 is TGCAGTGTCTCCGGACAGGGCTTCTCCTACGAG.

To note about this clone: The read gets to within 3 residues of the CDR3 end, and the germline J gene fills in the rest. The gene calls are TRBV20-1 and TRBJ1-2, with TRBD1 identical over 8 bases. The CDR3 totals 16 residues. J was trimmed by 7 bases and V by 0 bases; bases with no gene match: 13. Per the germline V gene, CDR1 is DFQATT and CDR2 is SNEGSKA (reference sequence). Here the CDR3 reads CSARELPGQGAGGYTF. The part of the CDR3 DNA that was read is TGCAGTGCTAGAGAACTCCCCGGGCAGGGGGCAGGTGGC.

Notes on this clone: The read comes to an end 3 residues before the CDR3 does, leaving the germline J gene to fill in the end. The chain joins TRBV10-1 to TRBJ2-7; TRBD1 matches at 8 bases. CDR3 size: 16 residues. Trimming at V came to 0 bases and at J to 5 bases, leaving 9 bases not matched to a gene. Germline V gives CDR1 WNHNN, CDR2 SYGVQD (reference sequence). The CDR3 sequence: CASSESTGVSSHEQYF. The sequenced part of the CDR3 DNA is TGCGCCAGCAGTGAGTCGACAGGGGTTAGTTCCCACGAG.

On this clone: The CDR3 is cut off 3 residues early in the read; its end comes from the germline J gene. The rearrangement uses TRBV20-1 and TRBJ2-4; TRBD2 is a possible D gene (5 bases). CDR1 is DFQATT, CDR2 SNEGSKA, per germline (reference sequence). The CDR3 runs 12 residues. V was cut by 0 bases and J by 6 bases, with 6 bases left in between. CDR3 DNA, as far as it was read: TGCAGTGCTAGAGATGAGGGAAACATT. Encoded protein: CSARDEGNI. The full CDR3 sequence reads CSARDEGNIQYF.

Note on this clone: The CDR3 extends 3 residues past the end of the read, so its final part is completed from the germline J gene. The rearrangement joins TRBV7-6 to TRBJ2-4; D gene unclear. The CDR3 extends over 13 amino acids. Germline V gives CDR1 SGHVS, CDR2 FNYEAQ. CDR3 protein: CASSLGRSYGQYF. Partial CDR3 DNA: TGTGCCAGCAGCTTAGGCAGGTCCTATGGT.

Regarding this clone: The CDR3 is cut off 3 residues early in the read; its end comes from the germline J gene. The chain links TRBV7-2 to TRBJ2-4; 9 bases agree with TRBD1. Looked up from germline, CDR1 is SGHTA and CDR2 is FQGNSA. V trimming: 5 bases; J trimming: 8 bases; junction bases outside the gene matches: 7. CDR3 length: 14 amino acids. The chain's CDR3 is CASSVGTGWDIQYF. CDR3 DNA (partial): TGTGCCAGCAGCGTAGGGACAGGGTGGGACATT.

Incomplete CDR3 DNA: TGTGCCAGCAGTGACGGCGGGGCTCGGGATACG. The encoded protein is CASSDGGARDT. The entire CDR3 protein reads CASSDGGARDTQYF. V is TRBV6-1 and J is TRBJ2-3, with D perhaps matching TRBD2 (6 bases). The read comes to an end 3 residues before the CDR3 does, leaving the germline J gene to fill in the end. CDR3 size: 14 residues. Trimming cost V 3 bases and J 6 bases, with 13 bases left between them. CDR1 MNHNS and CDR2 SASEGT come from the germline V gene.

The CDR3 region is CASSLGTRALHF. CDR3 bases read: TGCGCCAGCAGCTTGGGGACTAGGGCC. The chain carries TRBV5-1 and TRBJ1-6; D gene uncertain. The read gets to within 3 residues of the CDR3 end, and the germline J gene fills in the rest. The CDR3 extends over 12 amino acids. Looked up from germline, CDR1 is SGHRS and CDR2 is YFSETQ.

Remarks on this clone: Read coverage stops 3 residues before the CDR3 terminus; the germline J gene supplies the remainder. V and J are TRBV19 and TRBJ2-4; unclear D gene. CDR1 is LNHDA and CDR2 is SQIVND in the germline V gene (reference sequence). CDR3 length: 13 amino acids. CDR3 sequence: CASSIQNSYGQYF. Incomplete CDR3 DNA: TGTGCCAGTAGTATCCAGAATTCTTATGGT. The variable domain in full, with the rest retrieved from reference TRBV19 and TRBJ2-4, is DGGITQSPKYLFRKEGQNVTLSCEQNLNHDAMYWYRQDPGQGLRLIYYSQIVNDFQKGDIAEGYSVSREKKESFPLTVTSAQKNPTAFYLCASSIQNSYGQYFGAGTRLSVL.

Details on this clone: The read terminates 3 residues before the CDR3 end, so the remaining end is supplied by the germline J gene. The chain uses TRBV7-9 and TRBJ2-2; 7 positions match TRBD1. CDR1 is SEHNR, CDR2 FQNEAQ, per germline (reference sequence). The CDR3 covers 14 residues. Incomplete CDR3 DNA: TGTGCCAGCAGCTTTTCAGGGGGACGTGAAAAG. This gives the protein CASSFSGGREK. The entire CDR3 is CASSFSGGREKLFF.

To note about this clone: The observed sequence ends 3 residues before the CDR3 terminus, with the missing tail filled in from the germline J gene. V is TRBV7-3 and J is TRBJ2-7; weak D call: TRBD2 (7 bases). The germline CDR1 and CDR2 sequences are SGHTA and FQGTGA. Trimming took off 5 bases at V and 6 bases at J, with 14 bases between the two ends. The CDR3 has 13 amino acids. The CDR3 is CASSMGGRGEQYF. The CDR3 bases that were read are TGTGCCAGCAGCATGGGGGGGCGTGGCGAG.

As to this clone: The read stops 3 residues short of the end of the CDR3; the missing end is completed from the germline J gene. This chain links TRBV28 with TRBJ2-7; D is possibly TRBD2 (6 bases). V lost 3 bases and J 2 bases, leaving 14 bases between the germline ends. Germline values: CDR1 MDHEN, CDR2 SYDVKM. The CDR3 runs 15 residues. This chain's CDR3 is CASSFMAGMTYEQYF. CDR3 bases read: TGTGCCAGCAGTTTCATGGCGGGGATGACCTACGAG.

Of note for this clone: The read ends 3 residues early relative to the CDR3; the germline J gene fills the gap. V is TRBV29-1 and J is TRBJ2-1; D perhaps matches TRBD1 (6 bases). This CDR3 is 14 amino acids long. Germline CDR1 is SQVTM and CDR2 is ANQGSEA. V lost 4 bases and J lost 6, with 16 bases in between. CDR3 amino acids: CSVATGLGTNEQFF. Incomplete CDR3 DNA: TGCAGCGTTGCTACAGGGCTGGGAACCAATGAG.

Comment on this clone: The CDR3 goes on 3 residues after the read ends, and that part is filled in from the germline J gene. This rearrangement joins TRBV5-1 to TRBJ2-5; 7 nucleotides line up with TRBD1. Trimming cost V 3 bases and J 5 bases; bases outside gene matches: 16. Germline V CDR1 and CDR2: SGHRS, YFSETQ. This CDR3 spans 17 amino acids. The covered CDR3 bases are TGCGCCAGCAGCTGGATTAGAGGGGGCGCATCCATTGAGACC. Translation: CASSWIRGGASIET. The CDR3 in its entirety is CASSWIRGGASIETQYF.

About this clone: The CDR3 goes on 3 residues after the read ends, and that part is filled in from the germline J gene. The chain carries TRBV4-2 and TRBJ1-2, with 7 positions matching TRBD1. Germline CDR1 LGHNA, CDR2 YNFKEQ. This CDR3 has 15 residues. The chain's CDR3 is CASSQGDRAAGGYTF. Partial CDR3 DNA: TGTGCCAGCAGCCAAGGGGACAGAGCTGCGGGGGGC.

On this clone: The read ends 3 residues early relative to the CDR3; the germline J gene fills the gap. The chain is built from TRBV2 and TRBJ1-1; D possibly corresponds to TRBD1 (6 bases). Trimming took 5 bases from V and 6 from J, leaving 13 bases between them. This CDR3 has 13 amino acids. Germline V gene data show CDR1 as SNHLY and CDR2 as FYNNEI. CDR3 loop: CASSYYRESEAFF. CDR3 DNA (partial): TGTGCCAGCAGTTATTACAGGGAGTCTGAA.

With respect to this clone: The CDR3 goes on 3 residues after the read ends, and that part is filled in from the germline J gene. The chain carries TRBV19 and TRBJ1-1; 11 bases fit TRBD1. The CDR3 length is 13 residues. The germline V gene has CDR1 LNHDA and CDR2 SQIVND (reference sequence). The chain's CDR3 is CASSIGTGGGAFF. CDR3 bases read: TGTGCCAGTAGTATCGGGACAGGGGGAGGA.

The part of the CDR3 DNA that was read is TGCGCCAGCAGCTTGGACAGTACGAATCAGCCC. Its protein is CASSLDSTNQP. In full, the CDR3 reads CASSLDSTNQPQHF. The chain carries TRBV5-1 and TRBJ1-5; D unclear. Coverage ceases 3 residues before the CDR3 finishes, and the germline J gene fills in the end. Germline loops: CDR1 SGHRS, CDR2 YFSETQ. The CDR3 consists of 14 residues. V lost 0 bases to trimming and J lost 4 bases, with 8 bases between them.

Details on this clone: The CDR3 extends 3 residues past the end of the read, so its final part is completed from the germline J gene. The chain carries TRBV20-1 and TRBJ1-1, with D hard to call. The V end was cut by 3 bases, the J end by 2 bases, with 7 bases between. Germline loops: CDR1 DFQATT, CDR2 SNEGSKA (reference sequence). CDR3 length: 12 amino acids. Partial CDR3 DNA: TGCAGTGCTAGTTTAGTAAACACTGAA. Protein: CSASLVNTE. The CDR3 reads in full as CSASLVNTEAFF.

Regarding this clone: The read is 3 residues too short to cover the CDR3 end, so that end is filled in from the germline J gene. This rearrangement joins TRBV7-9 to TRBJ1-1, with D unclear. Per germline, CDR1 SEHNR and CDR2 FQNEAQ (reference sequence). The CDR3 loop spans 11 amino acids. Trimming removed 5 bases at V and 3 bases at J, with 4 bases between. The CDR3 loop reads CASSPDTEAFF. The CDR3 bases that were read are TGTGCCAGCAGCCCAGACACTGAA. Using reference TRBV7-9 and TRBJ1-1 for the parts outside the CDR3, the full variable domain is DTGVSQNPRHKITKRGQNVTFRCDPISEHNRLYWYRQTLGQGPEFLTYFQNEAQLEKSRLLSDRFSAERPKGSFSTLEIQRTEQGDSAMYLCASSPDTEAFFGQGTRLTVV.

The CDR3 sequence is CASSPQPAPYGYTF. CDR3 bases read: TGTGCCAGCTCACCACAACCCGCGCCTTATGGC. V and J are TRBV18 and TRBJ1-2; D is unresolved. The read finishes 3 residues shy of the CDR3 end, and the germline J gene is used to complete it. Germline V gene lookup returns CDR1 KGHSH and CDR2 LQKENI. This CDR3 spans 14 amino acids. V was trimmed by 1 base and J by 5 bases, leaving 11 bases between them.

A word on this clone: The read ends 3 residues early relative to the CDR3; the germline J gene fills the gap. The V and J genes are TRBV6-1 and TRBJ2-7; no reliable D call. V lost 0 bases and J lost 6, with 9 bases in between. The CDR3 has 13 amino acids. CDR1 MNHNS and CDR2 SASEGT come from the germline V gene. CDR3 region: CASSEARSGEQYF. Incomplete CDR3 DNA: TGTGCCAGCAGTGAAGCCCGCTCGGGCGAG.

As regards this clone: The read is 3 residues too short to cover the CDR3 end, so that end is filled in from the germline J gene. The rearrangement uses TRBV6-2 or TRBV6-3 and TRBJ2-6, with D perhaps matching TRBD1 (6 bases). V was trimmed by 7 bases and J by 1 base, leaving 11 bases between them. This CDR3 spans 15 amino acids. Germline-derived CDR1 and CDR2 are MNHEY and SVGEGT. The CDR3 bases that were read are TGTGCCAGCAACCTGGGGGCTTCTGGGGCCAACGTC. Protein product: CASNLGASGANV. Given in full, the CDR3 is CASNLGASGANVLTF.

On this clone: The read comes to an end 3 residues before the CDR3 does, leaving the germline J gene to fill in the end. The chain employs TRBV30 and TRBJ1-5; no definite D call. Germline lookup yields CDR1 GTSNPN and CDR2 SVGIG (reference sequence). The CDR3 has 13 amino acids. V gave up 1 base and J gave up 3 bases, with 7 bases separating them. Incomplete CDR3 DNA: TGTGCCTGGAGTGAACAGAACAATCAGCCC. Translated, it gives CAWSEQNNQP. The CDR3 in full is CAWSEQNNQPQHF.

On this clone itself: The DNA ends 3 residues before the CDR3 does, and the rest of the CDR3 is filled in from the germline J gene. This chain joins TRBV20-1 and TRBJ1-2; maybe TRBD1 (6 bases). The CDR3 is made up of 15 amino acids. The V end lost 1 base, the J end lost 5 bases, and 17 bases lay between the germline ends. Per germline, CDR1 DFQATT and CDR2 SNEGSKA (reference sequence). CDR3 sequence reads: CSARGGGRGNYGYTF. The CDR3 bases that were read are TGCAGTGCTAGAGGGGGGGGCCGGGGGAATTATGGC.

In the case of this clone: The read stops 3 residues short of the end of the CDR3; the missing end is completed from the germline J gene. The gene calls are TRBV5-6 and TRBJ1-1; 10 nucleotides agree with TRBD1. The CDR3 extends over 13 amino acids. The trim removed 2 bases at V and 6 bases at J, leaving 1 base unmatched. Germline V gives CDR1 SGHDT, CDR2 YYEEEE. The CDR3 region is CASSFDRGPEAFF. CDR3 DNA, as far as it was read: TGTGCCAGCAGCTTTGACAGGGGGCCTGAA. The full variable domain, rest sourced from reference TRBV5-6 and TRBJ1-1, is DAGVTQSPTHLIKTRGQQVTLRCSPKSGHDTVSWYQQALGQGPQFIFQYYEEEERQRGNFPDRFSGHQFPNYSSELNVNALLLGDSALYLCASSFDRGPEAFFGQGTRLTVV.